This T cell receptor (beta chain) was documented in a study of T cell responses to AZD1222 COVID-19 vaccine. A remark on this clone: No antigen is known for it.

Findings and limits, study-wide: Donors were largely white British and mainly female; clonal diversity was possibly underestimated. Among vaccine-associated CD4 TCRs, coverage spanned spike, with dominance at 160-218 and 743-854. Seropositivity was recorded at baseline in only 6 or 7 AZD1222 recipients. The study found Spike-specific TCR breadth and depth rose after two AZD1222 doses.

The method was immunoSEQ multiplex PCR; TCRdb's version includes in-frame clones alone and lacks a portion of them. The data hold about 83,000 clones, with roughly 90% observed a single time. Looked up from germline, CDR1 is MNHEY and CDR2 is SVGAGI. V lost 0 bases, J lost 2 bases, and 10 bases lay in between. This CDR3 region has 15 residues. Here the sequenced sample was peripheral blood, taken on day 0 of MenACWY control vaccination. The clonotype comes from an adult in good health. This chain connects TRBV6-5 to TRBJ2-5; no reliable D call. The CDR3 DNA reads TGTGCCAGCAGTTACTCAAATGGGGTGCAAGAGACCCAGTACTTC. Its translation: CASSYSNGVQETQYF.